This passage covers 5 T cell receptor beta chains from one sample sequenced in a study of cytomegalovirus exposure and HLA in healthy donors. Produced via immunoSEQ multiplex PCR; TCRdb's table is partial and in-frame only. The table has 100,000 to 120,000 clones, roughly nine tenths seen once. Sequencing was performed on PBMCs. These receptors originate from a woman aged 18-29 years in good health and CMV-seropositive.

The V and J genes are TRBV19 and TRBJ2-1; no clear D gene. This CDR3 is 13 amino acids long. The V end was cut by 7 bases, the J end by 2 bases, with 9 bases between. Germline CDR1 is LNHDA and CDR2 is SQIVND (reference sequence). The CDR3 protein is CASKDSPYNEQFF. CDR3 DNA: TGTGCCAGTAAGGATAGCCCCTACAATGAGCAGTTCTTC.

This clone has a count of ten or more. V gene TRBV4-2 combines with J gene TRBJ2-7; possible D gene TRBD2, 6 bases. The CDR3 is made up of 15 amino acids. The germline V and J ends were trimmed by 0 bases and 0 bases, with 9 bases remaining between them. The germline gives CDR1 LGHNA, CDR2 YNFKEQ. CDR3 sequence (DNA): TGTGCCAGCAGCCAAGAGGTAGCGGACTCCTACGAGCAGTACTTC. Amino acids: CASSQEVADSYEQYF.

The chain links TRBV10-3 to TRBJ2-5; tentatively, D is TRBD1 (5 bases). From germline, CDR1 is ENHRY and CDR2 SYGVKD. With 10 bases removed from V and 1 base from J, the gap between germline ends came to 10 bases. The length of the CDR3 is 12 residues. As DNA, the CDR3 is TGTGCCACCCGACAGAGCCAAGAGACCCAGTACTTC. Amino acids: CATRQSQETQYF.

The chain employs TRBV18 and TRBJ1-2; 8 nucleotides match TRBD1. The CDR3 loop spans 15 amino acids. Germline values: CDR1 KGHSH, CDR2 LQKENI. J lost 8 bases, V lost 2 bases, and 10 bases had no gene match. The CDR3 coding sequence is TGTGCCAGCTCACCAAGGGACAGGCAGAACGGGGGCTACACCTTC. As protein: CASSPRDRQNGGYTF.

V gene TRBV27 combines with J gene TRBJ1-5; TRBD1 matches at 12 bases. After removal of 6 bases from V and 6 bases from J, the junction contained 3 bases not matched to a gene. CDR1 is MNHEY, CDR2 SMNVEV, per germline (reference sequence). The CDR3 contains 14 residues. The DNA of the CDR3 is TGTGCCAGCAGGGGGACAGGGGGCGGTCAGCCCCAGCATTTT. Translation: CASRGTGGGQPQHF.